This record concerns one TCR beta chain sequence. The data stem from a study of shared clonotypes between healthy human individuals. Sequencing was performed with immunoSEQ multiplex PCR; in TCRdb, only in-frame clones are kept and a portion is missing. The sample records roughly 110,000 clones, 68% being singletons. The V gene end was trimmed by 1 base and the J gene end by 7 bases; junction bases not matched to a gene: 6. The CDR3 loop spans 16 amino acids. Germline CDR1 is LGHNA and CDR2 is YNFKEQ. The V gene is TRBV4-2, the J gene TRBJ2-1; 11 bases agree with TRBD2. Sequenced material: memory CD8+ T cells sorted from blood. Noted subset: CD45RO+ cells pooled with CCR7-negative TemRA cells. The TCR was taken from a young woman in good health. CDR3: CASSQAGLAGSNEQFF. The CDR3 coding sequence is TGTGCCAGCAGCCAAGCTGGACTAGCGGGCTCGAATGAGCAGTTCTTC.